These 28 T cell receptor beta chains originate from one sample sequenced in a study of blood T cell repertoires in COVID-19. Sequencing was performed with immunoSEQ multiplex PCR; in TCRdb, only in-frame clones are kept and a portion is missing. In the table there are a few hundred thousand clones, roughly 86% of which are singletons. Material: peripheral blood. Receptors were obtained from a man between 60 and 75 years old with acute or convalescent COVID-19.

The rearrangement joins TRBV9 to TRBJ2-1, with TRBD2 as a possible D gene (5 bases). The germline gives CDR1 SGDLS, CDR2 YYNGEE. This CDR3 spans 17 amino acids. Trimming shortened V by 0 bases and J by 9 bases, and 22 bases separated the two germline ends. CDR3 region: CASSVDGVRAASSEQFF. The DNA of the CDR3 is TGTGCCAGCAGCGTAGATGGGGTGAGGGCAGCTAGTAGTGAGCAGTTCTTC.

The chain employs TRBV12-5 and TRBJ1-2; 7 bases are a match to TRBD1. Germline lookup yields CDR1 LGHNT and CDR2 FRNRAP. V gave up 5 bases and J gave up 4 bases; unmatched junction bases: 7. The CDR3 loop spans 14 amino acids. The CDR3 sequence is CASGKGQPLYGYTF. The CDR3 nucleotides read TGTGCTAGTGGTAAGGGACAGCCCCTCTATGGCTACACCTTC.

The chain joins TRBV5-1 to TRBJ2-2, with a tentative D call TRBD2 (6 bases). Germline loops: CDR1 SGHRS, CDR2 YFSETQ. The V and J ends lost 2 bases and 3 bases respectively, with 23 bases between them. The CDR3 consists of 19 residues. The CDR3 coding sequence is TGCGCCAGCAGCTTTTCGGAGACCAGGCGCGGGGTGGACACCGGGGAGCTGTTTTTT. This translates into CASSFSETRRGVDTGELFF. The variable domain in full, completed from reference TRBV5-1 and TRBJ2-2, reads KAGVTQTPRYLIKTRGQQVTLSCSPISGHRSVSWYQQTPGQGLQFLFEYFSETQRNKGNFPGRFSGRQFSNSRSEMNVSTLELGDSALYLCASSFSETRRGVDTGELFFGEGSRLTVL.

The genes are TRBV5-1 and TRBJ1-2; 7 nucleotides line up with TRBD1. V was clipped by 0 bases and J by 0 bases; unmatched bases: 2. Germline values: CDR1 SGHRS, CDR2 YFSETQ. The CDR3 contains 15 residues. The CDR3 protein is CASSLGDRANYGYTF. CDR3 coding DNA: TGCGCCAGCAGCTTGGGGGACAGAGCTAACTATGGCTACACCTTC. Based on the CDR3 plus reference TRBV5-1 and TRBJ1-2, the full variable domain is KAGVTQTPRYLIKTRGQQVTLSCSPISGHRSVSWYQQTPGQGLQFLFEYFSETQRNKGNFPGRFSGRQFSNSRSEMNVSTLELGDSALYLCASSLGDRANYGYTFGSGTRLTVV.

This clone was detected a few times. V and J are TRBV5-1 and TRBJ1-2, with 9 nucleotides matching TRBD1. The junction had 9 bases not matched to a gene; V was cut back by 4 bases and J by 2 bases. Per the germline V gene, CDR1 is SGHRS and CDR2 is YFSETQ. The CDR3 has 16 amino acids. CDR3 DNA sequence: TGCGCCAGCAGCCTGGACAACAGGGGGCGCAACTATGGCTACACCTTC. Its translation: CASSLDNRGRNYGYTF.

The V call is TRBV28, the J call TRBJ1-5, with TRBD1 identical over 7 bases. J gave up 2 bases and V 5 bases, and 6 bases lay outside the gene matches. The CDR3 runs 15 residues. Germline V lookup: CDR1 MDHEN, CDR2 SYDVKM. The CDR3 sequence is CASSPHRGGNQPQHF. The CDR3 nucleotides read TGTGCCAGCAGTCCGCACAGGGGAGGCAATCAGCCCCAGCATTTT.

The chain recombines TRBV6-5 with TRBJ1-2; D is perhaps TRBD1 (5 bases). Germline CDR1 is MNHEY and CDR2 is SVGAGI. V lost 11 bases and J 9 bases, leaving 22 bases between the germline ends. This CDR3 spans 13 amino acids. Here the CDR3 reads CAAAGRGRGSYTF. The CDR3 region has the DNA TGTGCCGCCGCGGGGAGGGGTCGAGGTAGCTACACCTTC.

This chain's CDR3 is CASSASQGLYNEQFF. CDR3 bases: TGCGCCAGCAGTGCCTCACAGGGGTTGTACAATGAGCAGTTCTTC. The genes are TRBV10-2 and TRBJ2-1, with TRBD1 identical over 7 bases. V trimming: 4 bases; J trimming: 4 bases; junction bases outside the gene matches: 7. The CDR3 length is 15 residues. Germline loops: CDR1 WSHSY, CDR2 SAAADI.

The chain recombines TRBV12-5 with TRBJ2-5; D is possibly TRBD1 (6 bases). Germline V gives CDR1 LGHNT, CDR2 FRNRAP. The CDR3 length is 17 residues. V was pared by 5 bases and J by 5 bases, with 24 bases between. The CDR3 DNA follows: TGTGCTAGTGGTCCTTCCCACCCGCCAGGGGTCAAGGAGACCCAGTACTTC. Protein: CASGPSHPPGVKETQYF.

This clone was seen a few times. V and J are TRBV19 and TRBJ2-4; D unclear. Germline values: CDR1 LNHDA, CDR2 SQIVND (reference sequence). Trimming took off 3 bases at V and 1 base at J, with 7 bases between the two ends. The CDR3 length is 14 residues. CDR3 loop: CASSIGTAKNIQYF. The CDR3 region has the DNA TGTGCCAGTAGTATCGGTACGGCCAAAAACATTCAGTACTTC.

The rearrangement links TRBV9 to TRBJ2-3; D perhaps matches TRBD2 (6 bases). The ends were cut back, 7 bases at V and 0 bases at J, with 15 bases in the middle. The germline gives CDR1 SGDLS, CDR2 YYNGEE. The CDR3 totals 15 residues. The CDR3 loop is CASARGWSSTDTQYF. The CDR3 DNA sequence: TGTGCCAGCGCCCGGGGGTGGTCTAGCACAGATACGCAGTATTTT.

The rearrangement joins TRBV9 to TRBJ1-4; perhaps TRBD1 as D (5 bases). Deletions cut 0 bases from V and 8 bases from J, with 14 bases between. This CDR3 comprises 15 residues. Germline CDR1 reads SGDLS; CDR2 reads YYNGEE. DNA for the CDR3: TGTGCCAGCAGCGTAGCTGGGGCGTATGGGGAAAAACTGTTTTTT. Its translation is CASSVAGAYGEKLFF.

This chain joins TRBV6-1 and TRBJ2-3, with 10 bases aligning to TRBD2. The CDR3 runs to 19 residues. Looked up from germline, CDR1 is MNHNS and CDR2 is SASEGT. V lost 2 bases, J lost 1 base, and 12 bases stayed unmatched. The CDR3: CASSEWASGGLVGTDTQYF. In DNA form, the CDR3 reads TGTGCCAGCAGTGAATGGGCTAGCGGGGGCCTAGTGGGCACAGATACGCAGTATTTT.

The chain combines TRBV4-2 with TRBJ2-6; the D is unclear. Germline lookup yields CDR1 LGHNA and CDR2 YNFKEQ. There are 18 residues in the CDR3. V lost 1 base, J lost 0 bases, and 13 bases lay in between. The CDR3 spells CASSQVFGLGSGANVLTF. The CDR3 coding sequence is TGTGCCAGCAGCCAAGTTTTTGGTCTAGGCTCTGGGGCCAACGTCCTGACTTTC.

J is TRBJ2-7 and V is TRBV5-1; 11 bases map to TRBD1. The CDR3 contains 15 residues. Per the germline V gene, CDR1 is SGHRS and CDR2 is YFSETQ. V was clipped by 3 bases and J by 6 bases; unmatched bases: 8. This chain's CDR3 is CASSWTGGVGSEQYF. CDR3 DNA sequence: TGCGCCAGCAGCTGGACAGGGGGCGTGGGAAGCGAGCAGTACTTC.

V is TRBV9 and J is TRBJ2-2; 9 positions match TRBD1. The trim removed 4 bases at V and 3 bases at J, leaving 7 bases unmatched. The germline V gene has CDR1 SGDLS and CDR2 YYNGEE. The CDR3 has 16 residues. CDR3 nucleotides: TGTGCCAGCAGCACCCGGACAGGGGTTGACACCGGGGAGCTGTTTTTT. It translates to CASSTRTGVDTGELFF.

The chain combines TRBV13 with TRBJ1-3; tentative D call: TRBD1 (5 bases). CDR1 and CDR2 (germline): PRHDT, FYEKMQ (reference sequence). CDR3 length: 14 amino acids. V gave up 5 bases and J gave up 4 bases, with 12 bases separating them. Here the CDR3 reads CASSPPGSGNTIYF. CDR3 DNA sequence: TGTGCCAGCAGCCCGCCAGGGTCAGGAAACACCATATATTTT.

This chain uses TRBV23-1 with TRBJ1-5; 7 nucleotides align to TRBD1. TRBV23-1 is sorted into the ORF group, with uncertain function. Germline trimming cut 0 bases from V and 6 bases from J; bases unmatched to any gene: 8. The CDR3 spans 16 residues. CDR3 bases: TGCGCCAGCAGTCAATCTGGACAGGCCTTGGGTCAGCCCCAGCATTTT. Translating gives CASSQSGQALGQPQHF.

This clone was seen only once. The V and J genes are TRBV6-6 and TRBJ2-7; no firm D call. The CDR3 contains 14 residues. V shed 6 bases and J shed 7 bases, with 19 bases lying between them. Germline assignment: CDR1 MNHNY and CDR2 SVGAGI (reference sequence). In DNA, the CDR3 is TGTGCCAGCAGCCTTACAGCACAACCTACTGAGCAGTACTTC. As protein: CASSLTAQPTEQYF.

V usage is TRBV7-8 and J usage is TRBJ1-2; no clear D gene. This CDR3 has 14 residues. V was shortened by 5 bases and J by 2 bases, with 12 bases between the two germline ends. Germline CDR1 is SGHVS and CDR2 is FQNEAQ. The CDR3 bases are TGTGCCAGCAGCCCGGCCGGGAGGAACTATGGCTACACCTTC. Protein: CASSPAGRNYGYTF.

The genes are TRBV11-1 and TRBJ2-3; TRBD2 is a possible D gene (6 bases). The CDR3 is 15 residues long. V gave up 3 bases and J gave up 2 bases, with 12 bases separating them. Germline V gives CDR1 SGHAT, CDR2 FQDESV (reference sequence). The CDR3 DNA follows: TGTGCCAGCAGCTTTCCGGGGGAAAACACAGATACGCAGTATTTT. Protein product: CASSFPGENTDTQYF.

V and J are TRBV2 and TRBJ1-3; D is perhaps TRBD1 (5 bases). This CDR3 has 13 residues. V was cut by 10 bases and J by 0 bases, with 10 bases left in between. Per germline, CDR1 SNHLY and CDR2 FYNNEI. Here the CDR3 DNA reads TGTGCCAACCGGGGGGACTCTGGAAACACCATATATTTT. This encodes CANRGDSGNTIYF.

This chain connects TRBV7-2 to TRBJ2-7; the D gene is possibly TRBD2 (7 bases). Germline CDR1 SGHTA, CDR2 FQGNSA. This CDR3 comprises 15 residues. V was pared by 4 bases and J by 2 bases, with 15 bases between. The CDR3 reads CASSYGRGGTYEQYF. DNA of the CDR3: TGTGCCAGCAGCTACGGCCGCGGGGGCACCTACGAGCAGTACTTC. The complete variable domain, with remaining parts taken from reference TRBV7-2 and TRBJ2-7, reads GAGVSQSPSNKVTEKGKDVELRCDPISGHTALYWYRQSLGQGLEFLIYFQGNSAPDKSGLPSDRFSAERTGGSVSTLTIQRTQQEDSAVYLCASSYGRGGTYEQYFGPGTRLTVT.

V is TRBV7-3 and J is TRBJ2-1, with D possibly TRBD1 on 6 matching bases. Trimming cost V 5 bases and J 0 bases, with 20 bases left between them. Germline V gene sequence: CDR1 SGHTA, CDR2 FQGTGA. CDR3 length: 18 amino acids. CDR3 amino acids: CASSPRGNTQSSYNEQFF. CDR3 in DNA: TGTGCCAGCAGCCCGAGGGGGAATACACAAAGCTCCTACAATGAGCAGTTCTTC.

The V gene is TRBV19, the J gene TRBJ2-1; the D gene is possibly TRBD2 (5 bases). This CDR3 has 17 amino acids. The germline V and J ends were trimmed by 2 bases and 0 bases, with 14 bases remaining between them. CDR1 and CDR2 (germline): LNHDA, SQIVND (reference sequence). The CDR3: CASSIISSSASYNEQFF. In DNA, the CDR3 is TGTGCCAGTAGTATAATCTCTAGCAGCGCCTCCTACAATGAGCAGTTCTTC.

The chain employs TRBV5-6 and TRBJ1-4; D is perhaps TRBD1 (6 bases). The CDR3 totals 19 residues. Per the germline V gene, CDR1 is SGHDT and CDR2 is YYEEEE. V lost 0 bases and J lost 5, with 23 bases in between. This CDR3 reads CASSLGRDTSLFSNEKLFF. The DNA for the CDR3 is TGTGCCAGCAGCTTGGGAAGGGACACTTCCCTTTTTTCGAATGAAAAACTGTTTTTT. The full variable domain, with the rest looked up from reference TRBV5-6 and TRBJ1-4, is DAGVTQSPTHLIKTRGQQVTLRCSPKSGHDTVSWYQQALGQGPQFIFQYYEEEERQRGNFPDRFSGHQFPNYSSELNVNALLLGDSALYLCASSLGRDTSLFSNEKLFFGSGTQLSVL.

The V call is TRBV6-2 or TRBV6-3, the J call TRBJ2-5; 9 bases fit TRBD2. V dropped 2 bases and J dropped 5; count of bases not matched to a gene: 12. Germline loops: CDR1 MNHEY, CDR2 SVGEGT. The CDR3 covers 17 residues. Here the CDR3 reads CASSYNEMLAGLETQYF. The CDR3 DNA reads TGTGCCAGCAGTTACAATGAGATGCTAGCGGGACTTGAGACCCAGTACTTC.

The V and J genes are TRBV27 and TRBJ1-1; D unclear. Germline assignment: CDR1 MNHEY and CDR2 SMNVEV (reference sequence). The ends were cut back, 5 bases at V and 4 bases at J, with 14 bases in the middle. The CDR3 contains 14 residues. The CDR3 loop is CASSPPGVPTEAFF. As DNA, the CDR3 is TGTGCCAGCAGTCCCCCCGGGGTCCCCACTGAAGCTTTCTTT.